The clone carrying this TCR beta chain was found once. The authors' processing: Reference gene primer amplification gave estimated nucleated cell counts. Using immunoSEQ multiplex PCR, the repertoire was profiled, and TCRdb retains in-frame clones only, with some absent. That table gives V, J and clone size, and the DNA gave D and trimming. The profile shows some 76,000 clones, approximately 80% of them singletons. The record originates from a study of blood T cell repertoires in COVID-19. Study-wide background: T cells, B-cell-depleted T cells, or PBMCs supplied cDNA or gDNA.

Sequenced: peripheral blood. The receptor's source is a man aged 45-65 years with COVID-19, enrolled during active disease.

CDR3 protein: CASRSQRGFPPGNTIYF. For the CDR3, the DNA is TGTGCCAGCAGATCCCAAAGGGGGTTCCCTCCTGGAAACACCATATATTTT. V gene TRBV28 combines with J gene TRBJ1-3; TRBD1 might be the D (6 bases). With 6 bases removed from V and 2 bases from J, the gap between germline ends came to 20 bases. Germline V gene sequence: CDR1 MDHEN, CDR2 SYDVKM. The CDR3 totals 17 residues.